This T cell receptor beta chain was sequenced in a study of human T cells and chemical hapten exposure listed by TCRdb under 2021. A note on the overall study: For sensitization, 2% DPC in acetone was applied to a roughly 2 cm by roughly 2 cm area of upper inner arm skin. Throughout the roughly 25-week study period, patients were also given weekly therapeutic DPC doses on the scalp. Patch testing was performed on the upper back with Finn chambers containing 0.01% DPC, and the patch tests were scored after 6 days according to International Contact Dermatitis Research Group standards. Most of the patients in the cohort were female, and the cohort covered alopecia areata with under or over 50% scalp involvement, alopecia totalis and alopecia universalis. The libraries were sequenced as a pool, and the TCR yield per sample differed mostly because of small variations in library volumes within the pool. This study followed changes in the peripheral blood TCR repertoire in vivo during primary and secondary sensitization of alopecia patients to the hapten diphenylcyclopropenone (DPC). Blood samples were taken from patients before sensitization (week 0) and then at 2, 6 and about 24 weeks after DPC sensitization. For TCR sequencing, blood came from 25 to 35 alopecia patients at anywhere from one to four time points (pre-sensitization, 2, 6 and 24 weeks).

What the research found in general, with its limitations: Because every patient had alopecia, a presumed autoimmune disease, the patients' immune response might differ from that of healthy individuals. Significantly more large CDR3 similarity clusters were formed by expanded TCRs than by pre-sensitization or healthy control sets, consistent with antigen-driven responses. No change with DPC sensitization was found in the number of TCRs above 1 in 1000 frequency, and no evidence of global repertoire structure alterations was found. Patch test score was positively correlated with the number of PT1 expanded TCRs, with significance at thresholds 8, 16 and 32 but not at 4. Repeated subsampling changed both the strength of the expansion versus patch-test correlation and the threshold at which the correlation became significant.

For this chain, trimming is 0 bases at the V end and 0 bases at the J end, and the number of junction bases without a gene match is 14. CDR1 and CDR2, per the germline V gene, are LGHNA and YNFKEQ. The CDR3, cysteine through phenylalanine, is 20 amino acids long. Only the CDR3 region is kept as DNA, spanning 60 bases read in frame from base 1. The library was produced with RACE. Sequencing relied on a NextSeq 500. During library preparation, unique molecular identifiers were attached to individual cDNA molecules so that TCRs could be counted quantitatively and reproducibly. For every blood RNA sample, sequencing covered both the TCR alpha and TCR beta chains. The paper's data handling went like this. Samples had a median of around 92,000 TCRs, with a range from roughly 23,224 to 750,000. V, J and CDR3 annotation of the TCR reads was carried out using the Decombinator software suite. Every sample was subsampled to the same number of TCRs (28,000) for the PS versus PT1 abundance plots. TCRs were defined as expanded if absent before sensitization and observed at least eight times at the 2-week time point. The public reads were reprocessed in TCRdb via fastp at Q25 and MiXCR, keeping in-frame beta chains. Each CDR3 protein gets just one entry, which takes the most common genes and DNA from the rows behind it. The V and J calls and clone size are TCRdb's, not the authors'. Here the sample has 150,000 to 200,000 distinct CDR3 sequences; more than 20% occur a single time. In total, the top ten clones hold about 6.7% of the sample.

What this sample's time point label stands for: patch test 1, 2 weeks after DPC sensitization. The treatment or condition label of this sample denotes: therapeutic diphenylcyclopropenone sensitization with weekly scalp DPC. Blood at each patch-test visit was drawn before the patch test was applied. Patients were eligible if aged 18 to 70, diagnosed with alopecia and judged suitable for DPC therapy, and pregnant patients were excluded. Total RNA was extracted from unfractionated whole blood that had been collected in Tempus Blood RNA tubes. This clonotype was recorded a few times. It has no known antigen specificity. Per-base qualities were not stored, and no clone one base away is much larger.

The starting material was whole blood, obtained in connection with sensitization to the hapten diphenylcyclopropenone (DPC). The clonotype was recovered from a woman between 50 and 59 years old with alopecia areata. Some clones in this sample may be carry-over from other donors' samples. The chain couples TRBV4-2 to TRBJ2-7, with 10 bases in between that match TRBD2. The nucleotide sequence reads TGTGCCAGCAGCCAAGATTTGGCTAGCGGGAGCTTGGGAAGCTCCTACGAGCAGTACTTC. Its translation is CASSQDLASGSLGSSYEQYF.